This is a list of T cell receptor beta chains from one sample in a study of a mutant IDH1 vaccine in newly diagnosed glioma. Profiled with immunoSEQ multiplex PCR; TCRdb holds only in-frame clones, not every one. The sample lists about 40,000 clones, 84% occurring once. Antigens of these TCRs are unknown. Sequences were derived from PBMCs, sampled from a glioma patient whose treatment included an IDH1 peptide vaccine. The origin of the receptors is a man aged 40-55 years with glioma. Both conserved end residues are part of each CDR3. The D gene is left open where the match is weak. Part of the rows lack a size; the others show once, few, many or a class for expanded clones.

V	size	D	J	CDR3	DNA
TRBV4-3	few	NA	TRBJ2-3	CASSQASWDTQYF	TGCGCCAGCAGCCAAGCCTCTTGGGATACGCAGTATTTT
TRBV7-3	NA	NA	TRBJ1-2	CASSLTRTGLYGYTF	TGTGCCAGCAGCTTAACCCGGACGGGCCTCTATGGCTACACCTTC
TRBV7-9	NA	NA	TRBJ2-1	CASSLDYNEQFF	TGTGCCAGCAGCCTTGACTACAATGAGCAGTTCTTC
TRBV15	NA	NA	TRBJ1-3	CATSRAGSGNTIYF	TGTGCCACCAGCAGAGCAGGGTCTGGAAACACCATATATTTT
TRBV5-4	NA	NA	TRBJ2-5	CASSLVGSQETQYF	TGTGCCAGCAGCCTTGTCGGGTCCCAAGAGACCCAGTACTTC
TRBV10-3	NA	NA	TRBJ1-5	CAISETVNQPQHF	TGTGCCATCAGTGAGACAGTCAATCAGCCCCAGCATTTT
TRBV4-3	NA	NA	TRBJ2-1	CASSQEVWNEQFF	TGCGCCAGCAGCCAAGAGGTGTGGAATGAGCAGTTCTTC
TRBV5-1	NA	TRBD2	TRBJ2-1	CASSLAGTSGSKNEQFF	TGCGCCAGCAGCTTGGCTGGGACTAGCGGGAGTAAGAATGAGCAGTTCTTC
TRBV27	once	NA	TRBJ1-3	CASSAEGFSGNTIYF	TGTGCCAGCAGTGCCGAGGGATTCTCTGGAAACACCATATATTTT
TRBV28	few	NA	TRBJ1-2	CASTGRMDGYTF	TGTGCCAGCACAGGGAGAATGGATGGCTACACCTTC
TRBV5-1	NA	TRBD1	TRBJ1-1	CASSTGTELNTEAFF	TGCGCCAGCAGCACAGGGACAGAATTGAACACTGAAGCTTTCTTT
TRBV7-7	NA	TRBD1	TRBJ1-1	CASSYSGTENTEAFF	TGTGCTAGCAGCTATTCCGGGACAGAGAACACTGAAGCTTTCTTT